The text below deals with one T cell receptor (beta chain). No antigen is known for it. This entry belongs to a study of T-cell memory formation after mild COVID-19. Study as a whole: The study found TCR clusters largely donor specific. Points from the study as a whole: Contracting CD4+ clones were located mainly in CM and EM, and CD8+ clones in EMRA.

Germline V gene lookup returns CDR1 SEHNR and CDR2 FQNEAQ (reference sequence). Trimming took 1 base from V and 0 from J, leaving 8 bases between them. The CDR3 spans 15 residues. TCRdb re-called the 5' RACE reads through MiXCR, storing one row per CDR3 protein. The table includes approximately 100,000 distinct CDR3 sequences, 20% to 25% detected once. Sequencing was carried out using PBMCs or a T cell subset sorted from them (not recorded which). The TCR sequence derives from a man between 18 and 29 years old who had mild COVID-19 (a few samples of this study predate the infection). Cell type and time point are not known. This sequence joins TRBV7-9 and TRBJ2-3, with a tentative D call TRBD2 (5 bases). CDR3 sequence: CASSLVRLSTDTQYF. CDR3 bases: TGTGCCAGCAGCTTAGTAAGACTAAGCACAGATACGCAGTATTTT.